Listed below are T cell receptor beta chains from one sample, sequenced in a study of cytomegalovirus exposure and HLA in healthy donors. The data were produced by immunoSEQ multiplex PCR, yet TCRdb's version contains in-frame clones alone and is incomplete. Here the sample spans about 76,000 clones, more than 65% being singletons. The sample comprised PBMCs. The receptor set was obtained from a woman aged 40 to 50 in good health and CMV-seropositive. Both conserved end residues are part of each CDR3. D genes are given only for firm matches. Not all rows give a size; the values are once, few, many and, for expanded clones, a class.

>TRBJ1-2|-|14|-|TRBV27
CASSPQAANYGYTF
TGTGCCAGCTCTCCCCAAGCCGCTAACTATGGCTACACCTTC
>TRBJ1-1|TRBD1|14|few|TRBV5-1
CASSLEGAGTEAFF
TGCGCCAGCAGCTTAGAGGGGGCGGGAACTGAAGCTTTCTTT
>TRBJ2-7|-|14|-|TRBV2
CASRGGTAYYEQYF
TGTGCCAGCAGAGGAGGGACAGCTTATTACGAGCAGTACTTC
>TRBJ2-5|-|15|-|TRBV7-8
CASSLPVTGQETQYF
TGTGCCAGCAGCTTACCCGTGACTGGGCAAGAGACCCAGTACTTC
>TRBJ1-5|-|16|few|TRBV6-1
CASSDQRERSNQPQHF
TGTGCCAGCAGTGACCAAAGAGAGCGGAGCAATCAGCCCCAGCATTTT
>TRBJ1-5|-|14|-|TRBV30
CAWSIGASNQPQHF
TGTGCCTGGAGTATAGGGGCTAGCAATCAGCCCCAGCATTTT
>TRBJ2-7|-|12|-|TRBV18
CASSRQGAIPYF
TGTGCCAGCTCCCGCCAGGGCGCTATCCCGTACTTC
>TRBJ1-5|TRBD1|15|few|TRBV6-1
CASSEEDRGSRPQHF
TGTGCCAGCAGTGAGGAAGACAGGGGCTCCCGGCCCCAGCATTTT
>TRBJ1-4|TRBD1|15|few|TRBV30
CAWSPSPRGDEKLFF
TGTGCCTGGAGTCCCTCCCCCAGGGGGGATGAAAAACTGTTTTTT
>TRBJ2-5|-|14|-|TRBV7-6
CASSLVTVQETQYF
TGTGCCAGCAGCTTAGTAACGGTACAAGAGACCCAGTACTTC
>TRBJ2-1|TRBD2|14|-|TRBV10-3
CAISLTSSNNEQFF
TGTGCCATCAGCCTGACTAGCTCTAACAATGAGCAGTTCTTC
>TRBJ2-7|-|11|-|TRBV29-1
CSARTEYEQYF
TGCAGCGCCCGGACAGAGTACGAGCAGTACTTC
>TRBJ2-1|-|15|few|TRBV28
CASSLGLRRFNEQFF
TGTGCCAGCAGTTTAGGTTTGAGGCGCTTCAATGAGCAGTTCTTC
>TRBJ2-7|-|13|few|TRBV6-1
CASSLTTSYEQYF
TGTGCCAGCAGTCTAACTACCTCCTACGAGCAGTACTTC
>TRBJ1-5|-|13|-|TRBV5-1
CASSLFLGQPQHF
TGCGCCAGCAGCTTGTTTCTCGGGCAGCCCCAGCATTTT
>TRBJ2-1|TRBD2|17|-|TRBV7-8
CASSLMPSGRALNEQFF
TGTGCCAGCAGCTTAATGCCTAGCGGGAGGGCCCTCAATGAGCAGTTCTTC
>TRBJ2-3|-|11|-|TRBV7-8
CASSRRETQYF
TGTGCCAGCAGTCGGCGGGAAACGCAGTATTTT
>TRBJ1-3|-|16|-|TRBV6-5
CASSYSRRAGGNTIYF
TGTGCCAGCAGTTACTCGAGGAGGGCGGGAGGAAACACCATATATTTT
>TRBJ1-2|-|12|-|TRBV30
CAWDQTVYGYTF
TGTGCCTGGGACCAGACAGTCTATGGCTACACCTTC
>TRBJ1-5|-|16|-|TRBV4-1
CASSQVAGARNQPQHF
TGCGCCAGCAGCCAAGTAGCAGGGGCGCGGAATCAGCCCCAGCATTTT
>TRBJ1-5|TRBD1|20|-|TRBV4-1
CASSQDPSRGPIYSNQPQHF
TGCGCCAGCAGCCAAGATCCGTCCAGGGGGCCCATATATAGCAATCAGCCCCAGCATTTT
>TRBJ2-7|-|14|-|TRBV28
CASSTLGTNHEQYF
TGTGCCAGCAGTACCCTAGGGACAAACCACGAGCAGTACTTC
>TRBJ1-2|-|14|-|TRBV28
CASRLNPGGGGYTF
TGTGCCAGCAGACTAAACCCTGGAGGTGGTGGCTACACCTTC
>TRBJ1-5|-|14|-|TRBV30
CAWKQPFGAQPQHF
TGTGCCTGGAAACAGCCGTTCGGTGCTCAGCCCCAGCATTTT
>TRBJ2-7|TRBD2|14|-|TRBV5-1
CASSTGLAGEEQYF
TGCGCCAGCAGCACTGGGTTAGCGGGAGAGGAGCAGTACTTC
>TRBJ2-5|TRBD2|14|-|TRBV25-1
CASSLAGGPETQYF
TGTGCCAGCAGTTTAGCGGGGGGGCCGGAGACCCAGTACTTC
>TRBJ1-4|-|16|-|TRBV28
CASSSHHSVQVGKLFF
TGTGCCAGCAGTTCCCACCACTCGGTACAGGTTGGAAAACTGTTTTTT
>TRBJ2-3|TRBD2|15|-|TRBV30
CAWSDSGAATDTQYF
TGTGCCTGGAGTGATAGCGGGGCCGCCACAGATACGCAGTATTTT
>TRBJ1-5|-|13|-|TRBV5-4
CASSLDRDQPQHF
TGTGCCAGCAGCTTGGACCGAGATCAGCCCCAGCATTTT
>TRBJ1-4|-|12|few|TRBV29-1
CSVEDGGEKLFF
TGCAGCGTTGAAGACGGGGGTGAAAAACTGTTTTTT
>TRBJ2-7|TRBD1|16|-|TRBV2
CASSGTGGAGDYEQYF
TGTGCCAGCAGCGGGACAGGGGGCGCGGGGGACTACGAGCAGTACTTC
>TRBJ2-2|-|16|-|TRBV6-6
CASSYPTTPLPGELFF
TGTGCCAGCAGTTACCCAACTACCCCGTTGCCCGGGGAGCTGTTTTTT
>TRBJ1-2|TRBD1|16|few|TRBV6-5
CASSYSYGQANYGYTF
TGTGCCAGCAGTTACTCGTACGGACAGGCTAACTATGGCTACACCTTC
>TRBJ2-1|-|14|-|TRBV5-1
CASSLEVVLNEQFF
TGCGCCAGCAGCTTGGAAGTAGTACTAAATGAGCAGTTCTTC
>TRBJ1-4|TRBD1|17|-|TRBV5-6
CASSLGQGQTLNEKLFF
TGTGCCAGCAGCTTGGGACAGGGCCAGACACTAAATGAAAAACTGTTTTTT
>TRBJ2-5|-|14|-|TRBV14
CASSQGQGKETQYF
TGTGCCAGCAGCCAAGGTCAGGGCAAAGAGACCCAGTACTTC
>TRBJ1-5|TRBD1|16|-|TRBV19
CASSLQGAELNQPQHF
TGTGCCAGTAGTCTACAGGGGGCCGAGCTCAATCAGCCCCAGCATTTT
>TRBJ1-1|-|20|-|TRBV6-1
CASSEAWVYTGSSGNTEAFF
TGTGCCAGCAGCGAAGCCTGGGTTTATACAGGGAGTTCGGGTAACACTGAAGCTTTCTTT
>TRBJ2-3|-|11|-|TRBV29-1
CSVTSTDTQYF
TGCAGCGTTACTAGCACAGATACGCAGTATTTT
>TRBJ1-1|-|14|-|TRBV7-8
CASSLVVGDTEAFF
TGTGCCAGCAGCTTAGTCGTCGGGGACACTGAAGCTTTCTTT
>TRBJ2-7|-|13|few|TRBV5-8
CASSPQGTYEQYF
TGTGCCAGCAGCCCACAGGGTACCTACGAGCAGTACTTC